The clone carrying this T cell receptor (beta chain) was observed a handful of times. Its matching antigen is unknown. This record comes from a study of T cell responses to AZD1222 COVID-19 vaccine. Study-level results: Rises in breadth and depth of Spike-specific TCRs came after two AZD1222 doses. Repertoires were obtained only post-peak T cell response.

The CDR3 is 13 amino acids. V gave up 4 bases and J gave up 3 bases, with 10 bases separating them. Germline V gene lookup returns CDR1 MGHRA and CDR2 YSYEKL. Data came from immunoSEQ multiplex PCR; TCRdb stores just in-frame clones and leaves some out. The sample lists 80,000 or so clones, over 75% seen once, with about 3.5% in the top ten. The source material was peripheral blood, sampled 28 days after the second AZD1222 dose. This sequence joins TRBV4-1 and TRBJ2-7; D is ambiguous. The sequence was obtained from an adult who received the AZD1222 COVID-19 vaccine. Here the CDR3 DNA reads TGCGCCAGCAGCCTTTCCACGGGCTACGAGCAGTACTTC. Translation: CASSLSTGYEQYF.